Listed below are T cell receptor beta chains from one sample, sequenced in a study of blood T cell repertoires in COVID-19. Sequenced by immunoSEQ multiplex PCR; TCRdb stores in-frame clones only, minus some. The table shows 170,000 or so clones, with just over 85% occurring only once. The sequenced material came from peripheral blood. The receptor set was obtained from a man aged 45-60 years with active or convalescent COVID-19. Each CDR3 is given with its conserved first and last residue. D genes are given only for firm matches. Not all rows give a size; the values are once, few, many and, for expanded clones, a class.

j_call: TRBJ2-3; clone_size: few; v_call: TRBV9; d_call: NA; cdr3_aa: CASSATSGQQNTDTQYF; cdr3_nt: TGTGCCAGCAGCGCGACGAGCGGGCAGCAGAACACAGATACGCAGTATTTT
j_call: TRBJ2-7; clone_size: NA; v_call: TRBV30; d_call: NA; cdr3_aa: CAWAQGGEQYF; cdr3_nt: TGTGCCTGGGCCCAGGGGGGCGAGCAGTACTTC
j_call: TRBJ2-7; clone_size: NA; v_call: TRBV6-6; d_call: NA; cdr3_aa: CASSSPEGAGHSGGTYEQYF; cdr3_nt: TGTGCCAGCAGCTCACCTGAGGGGGCAGGGCATTCCGGCGGGACCTACGAGCAGTACTTC
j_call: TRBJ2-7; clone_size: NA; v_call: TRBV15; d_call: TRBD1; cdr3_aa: CATSRDRATYEQYF; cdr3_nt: TGTGCCACCAGCCGGGACAGGGCGACCTACGAGCAGTACTTC
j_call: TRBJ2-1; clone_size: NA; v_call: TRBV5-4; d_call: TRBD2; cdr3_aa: CASSAVASGAYNEQFF; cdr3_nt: TGTGCCAGCAGCGCTGTGGCTAGCGGCGCCTACAATGAGCAGTTCTTC
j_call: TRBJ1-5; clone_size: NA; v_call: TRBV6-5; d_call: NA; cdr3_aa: CASTPSGADQPQHF; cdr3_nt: TGTGCCAGCACTCCGTCAGGGGCGGATCAGCCCCAGCATTTT
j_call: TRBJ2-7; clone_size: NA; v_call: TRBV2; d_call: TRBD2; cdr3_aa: CASSEAPGRGSEQYF; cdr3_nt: TGTGCCAGCAGTGAAGCGCCCGGGAGGGGCTCCGAGCAGTACTTC
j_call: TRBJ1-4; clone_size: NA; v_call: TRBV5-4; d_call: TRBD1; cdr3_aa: CASSSGQAENEKLFF; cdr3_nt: TGTGCCAGCAGCTCCGGACAGGCAGAAAATGAAAAACTGTTTTTT
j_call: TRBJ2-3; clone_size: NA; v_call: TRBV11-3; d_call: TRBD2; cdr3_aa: CASSLEVSGSFTDTQYF; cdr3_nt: TGTGCCAGCAGCTTAGAAGTTAGCGGGTCCTTCACAGATACGCAGTATTTT
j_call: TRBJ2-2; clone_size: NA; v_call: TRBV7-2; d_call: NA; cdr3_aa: CASSSRSTGELFF; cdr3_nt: TGTGCCAGCAGCTCCCGGAGCACCGGGGAGCTGTTTTTT
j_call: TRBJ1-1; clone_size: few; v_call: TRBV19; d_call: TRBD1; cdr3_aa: CASSIGQGAWATEAFF; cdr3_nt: TGTGCCAGTAGTATCGGACAGGGGGCGTGGGCCACTGAAGCTTTCTTT
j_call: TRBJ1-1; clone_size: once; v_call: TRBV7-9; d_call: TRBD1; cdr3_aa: CASSSVNRGGEAFF; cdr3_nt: TGTGCCAGCAGCTCTGTAAACAGGGGCGGGGAAGCTTTCTTT
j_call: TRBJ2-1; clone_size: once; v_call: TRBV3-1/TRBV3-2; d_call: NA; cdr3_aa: CASSQAVLSYNEQFF; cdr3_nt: TGTGCCAGCAGCCAAGCTGTTTTGTCCTACAATGAGCAGTTCTTC
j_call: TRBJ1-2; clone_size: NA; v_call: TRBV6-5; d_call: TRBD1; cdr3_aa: CASWDRGRLYGYTF; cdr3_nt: TGTGCCAGCTGGGACAGGGGGCGACTCTATGGCTACACCTTC
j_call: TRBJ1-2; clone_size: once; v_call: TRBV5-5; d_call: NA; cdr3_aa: CASSTEVDRNYYGYTF; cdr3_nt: TGTGCCAGCAGCACCGAGGTGGACAGAAATTACTATGGCTACACCTTC
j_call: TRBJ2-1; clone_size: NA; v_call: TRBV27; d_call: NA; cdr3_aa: CASWGGRALNEQFF; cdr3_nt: TGTGCCAGCTGGGGAGGACGGGCCTTGAATGAGCAGTTCTTC
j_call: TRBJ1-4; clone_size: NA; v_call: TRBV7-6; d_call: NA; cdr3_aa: CASSMAGLPNEKLFF; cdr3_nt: TGTGCCAGCAGCATGGCAGGGTTACCTAATGAAAAACTGTTTTTT
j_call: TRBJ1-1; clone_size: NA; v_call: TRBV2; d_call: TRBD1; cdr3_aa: CASSGQGNTEAFF; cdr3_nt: TGTGCCAGCAGTGGACAGGGGAACACTGAAGCTTTCTTT
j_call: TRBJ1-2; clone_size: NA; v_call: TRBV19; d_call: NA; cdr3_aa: CASSISDYGYTF; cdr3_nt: TGTGCCAGTAGTATCAGTGACTATGGCTACACCTTC
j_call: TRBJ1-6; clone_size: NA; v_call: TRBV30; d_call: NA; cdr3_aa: CAWTREFNSPLHF; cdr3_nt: TGTGCCTGGACTCGGGAGTTTAATTCACCCCTCCACTTT
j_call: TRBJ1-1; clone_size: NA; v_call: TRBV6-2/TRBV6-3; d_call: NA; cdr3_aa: CASSLMGRNTEAFF; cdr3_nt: TGTGCCAGCAGTCTTATGGGGCGTAACACTGAAGCTTTCTTT
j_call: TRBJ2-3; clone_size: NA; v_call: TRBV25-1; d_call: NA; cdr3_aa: CATRGDREGPGTDTQYF; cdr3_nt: TGTGCCACCAGGGGGGACCGGGAGGGCCCTGGCACAGATACGCAGTATTTT
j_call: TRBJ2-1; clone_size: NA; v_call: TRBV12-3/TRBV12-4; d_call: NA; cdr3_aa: CASSEPEEQFF; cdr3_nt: TGTGCCAGCAGTGAGCCGGAGGAGCAGTTCTTC
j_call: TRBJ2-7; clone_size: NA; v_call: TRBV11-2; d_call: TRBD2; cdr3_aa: CASSLGTSGITYEQYF; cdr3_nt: TGTGCCAGCAGCTTAGGGACTAGCGGGATCACCTACGAGCAGTACTTC